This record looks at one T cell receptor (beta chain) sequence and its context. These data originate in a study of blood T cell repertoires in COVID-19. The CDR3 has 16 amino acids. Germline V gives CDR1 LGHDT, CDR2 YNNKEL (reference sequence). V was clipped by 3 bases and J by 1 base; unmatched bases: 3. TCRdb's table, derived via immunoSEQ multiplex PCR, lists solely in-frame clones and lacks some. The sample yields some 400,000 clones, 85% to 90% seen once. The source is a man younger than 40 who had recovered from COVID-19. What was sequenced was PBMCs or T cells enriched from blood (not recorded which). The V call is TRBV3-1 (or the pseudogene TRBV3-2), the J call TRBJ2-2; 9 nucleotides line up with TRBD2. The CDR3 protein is CASSHLSGRNTGELFF. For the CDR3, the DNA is TGTGCCAGCAGCCACCTTAGCGGGAGGAACACCGGGGAGCTGTTTTTT.